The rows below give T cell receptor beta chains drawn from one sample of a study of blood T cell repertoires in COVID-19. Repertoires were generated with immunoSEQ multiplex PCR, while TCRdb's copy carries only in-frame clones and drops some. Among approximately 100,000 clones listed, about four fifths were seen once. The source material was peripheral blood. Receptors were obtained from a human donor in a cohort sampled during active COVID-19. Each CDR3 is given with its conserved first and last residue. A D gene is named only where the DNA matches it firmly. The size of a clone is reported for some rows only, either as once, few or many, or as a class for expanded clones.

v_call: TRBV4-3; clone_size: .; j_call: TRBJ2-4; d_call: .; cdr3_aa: CASSQMGQGSSDIQYF; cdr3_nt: TGCGCCAGCAGCCAAATGGGGCAGGGAAGTTCGGACATTCAGTACTTC
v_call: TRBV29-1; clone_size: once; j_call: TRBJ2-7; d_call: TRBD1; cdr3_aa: CSVGGTGGLNEQYF; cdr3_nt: TGCAGCGTTGGTGGGACAGGGGGCCTCAACGAGCAGTACTTC
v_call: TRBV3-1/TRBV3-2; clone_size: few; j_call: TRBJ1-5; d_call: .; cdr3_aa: CASSQVSGNQPQHF; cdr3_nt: TGTGCCAGCAGCCAAGTCTCCGGGAATCAGCCCCAGCATTTT
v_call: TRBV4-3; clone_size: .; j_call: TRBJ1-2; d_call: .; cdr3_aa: CASSHPMGGVMTDGYTF; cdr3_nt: TGCGCCAGCAGCCATCCCATGGGGGGGGTTATGACGGATGGCTACACCTTC
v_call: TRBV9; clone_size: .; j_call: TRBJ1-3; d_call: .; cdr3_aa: CASTQGLGNTIYF; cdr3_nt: TGTGCCAGTACGCAGGGTCTTGGAAACACCATATATTTT
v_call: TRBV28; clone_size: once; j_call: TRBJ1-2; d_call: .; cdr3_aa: CASSRTGGADGYTF; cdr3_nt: TGTGCCAGCAGCAGGACCGGAGGGGCAGATGGCTACACCTTC
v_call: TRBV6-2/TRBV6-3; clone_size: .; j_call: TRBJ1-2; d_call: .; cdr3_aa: CASSSDGVNYGYTF; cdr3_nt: TGTGCCAGCAGTTCTGACGGAGTAAACTATGGCTACACCTTC
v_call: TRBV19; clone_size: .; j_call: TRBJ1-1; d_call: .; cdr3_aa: CASTMGGFTEAFF; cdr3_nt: TGTGCCAGTACCATGGGGGGGTTCACTGAAGCTTTCTTT
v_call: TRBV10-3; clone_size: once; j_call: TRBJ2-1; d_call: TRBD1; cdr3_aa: CAIRAPKGGLGNNEQFF; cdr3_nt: TGTGCCATCAGAGCTCCTAAAGGGGGCCTCGGAAATAATGAGCAGTTCTTC
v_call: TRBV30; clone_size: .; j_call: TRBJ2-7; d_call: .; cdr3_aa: CAWSTQGFHEQYF; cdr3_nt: TGTGCCTGGAGTACGCAGGGGTTCCACGAGCAGTACTTC
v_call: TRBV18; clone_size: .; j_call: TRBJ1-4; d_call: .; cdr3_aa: CASSPLGVTTNEKLFF; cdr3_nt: TGTGCCAGCTCACCTCTCGGGGTGACAACTAATGAAAAACTGTTTTTT
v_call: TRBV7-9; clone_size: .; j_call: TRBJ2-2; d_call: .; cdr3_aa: CASSQTGYPHTGELFF; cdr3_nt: TGTGCCAGCAGCCAAACAGGGTACCCCCACACCGGGGAGCTGTTTTTT
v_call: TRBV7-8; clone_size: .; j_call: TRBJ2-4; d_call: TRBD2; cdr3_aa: CASSLEAGGSKNIQYF; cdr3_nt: TGTGCCAGCAGCTTAGAAGCGGGAGGGTCCAAAAACATTCAGTACTTC
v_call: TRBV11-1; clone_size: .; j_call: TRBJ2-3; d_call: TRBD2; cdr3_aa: CASSLPAGPTDTQYF; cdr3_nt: TGTGCCAGCAGCCTACCAGCGGGGCCCACAGATACGCAGTATTTT
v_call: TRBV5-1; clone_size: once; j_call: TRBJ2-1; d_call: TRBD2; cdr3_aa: CASSEGTSGGNEQFF; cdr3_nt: TGCGCCAGCAGCGAAGGGACTAGCGGGGGGAATGAGCAGTTCTTC
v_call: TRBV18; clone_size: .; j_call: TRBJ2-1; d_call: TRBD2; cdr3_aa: CASSPLSAGGYNEQFF; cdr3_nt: TGTGCCAGCTCACCTCTATCTGCGGGGGGCTACAATGAGCAGTTCTTC
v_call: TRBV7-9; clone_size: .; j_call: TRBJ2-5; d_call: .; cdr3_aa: CASSLNLRGETQYF; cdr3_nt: TGTGCCAGCAGTCTAAACCTCAGGGGAGAGACCCAGTACTTC
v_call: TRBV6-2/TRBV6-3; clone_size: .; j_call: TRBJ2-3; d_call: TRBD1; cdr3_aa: CASSRTGAGEDTQYF; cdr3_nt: TGTGCCAGCAGCCGGACAGGGGCCGGGGAAGATACGCAGTATTTT
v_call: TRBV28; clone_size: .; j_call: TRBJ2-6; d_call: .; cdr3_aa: CASSRGSGANVLTF; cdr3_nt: TGTGCCAGCAGTCGGGGCTCTGGGGCCAACGTCCTGACTTTC
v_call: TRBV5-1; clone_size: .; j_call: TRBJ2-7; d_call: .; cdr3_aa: CASRSGRSEQYF; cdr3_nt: TGCGCCAGCAGGAGCGGACGAAGCGAGCAGTACTTC
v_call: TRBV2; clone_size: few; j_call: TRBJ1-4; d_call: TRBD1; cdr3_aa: CASSATGARTNEKLFF; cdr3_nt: TGTGCCAGCAGTGCAACAGGGGCTCGGACTAATGAAAAACTGTTTTTT